The clone carrying this TCR beta chain was picked up one time. The antigen is unknown. Profiles of TCR beta VDJ and CDR3 were generated from a genomic DNA template. TCRdb reprocessed the reads via MiXCR and lists one record per CDR3 protein. The table shows 400,000 to 450,000 distinct CDR3 sequences, with 60% to 80% occurring only once. The data are from a study of CD8+CD57+ T cells in acquired aplastic anemia. The wider study: Mean DNA quantity obtained from sorted CD4+ and CD8+ cells was around 3.2 ug. Among healthy donors, CD4+ cells averaged approximately 11 million reads. Study-level points and caveats: Patients and healthy controls showed no significant CD8+ Simpson's diversity difference. Around 27 was the count of CD8+ CDR3 sequences that patients shared with controls.

V was cut by 1 base and J by 6 bases, with 11 bases left in between. Germline-derived CDR1 and CDR2 are SGHKS and YYEKEE (reference sequence). The CDR3 has 13 residues. The sequence was obtained from a human donor in good health, serving as a control. The sequencing sample was made of sorted CD4+, CD8+, or CD8+CD57+ T cells (not recorded which) from PBMCs. The V gene is TRBV5-5, the J gene TRBJ2-7; D is ambiguous. The CDR3 protein is CASSLQRACEQYF. CDR3 sequence (DNA): TGTGCCAGCAGCTTGCAAAGGGCCTGCGAGCAGTACTTC.